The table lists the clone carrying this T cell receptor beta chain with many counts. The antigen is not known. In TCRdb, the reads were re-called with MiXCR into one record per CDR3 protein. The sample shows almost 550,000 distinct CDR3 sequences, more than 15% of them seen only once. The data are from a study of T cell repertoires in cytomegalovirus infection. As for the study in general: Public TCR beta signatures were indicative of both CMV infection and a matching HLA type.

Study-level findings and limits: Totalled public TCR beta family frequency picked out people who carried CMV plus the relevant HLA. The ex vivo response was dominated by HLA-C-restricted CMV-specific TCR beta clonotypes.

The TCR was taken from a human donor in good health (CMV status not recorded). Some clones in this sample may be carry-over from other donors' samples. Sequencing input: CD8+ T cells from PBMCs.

The chain's CDR3 is CASSPTVFYQPQHF. CDR3 sequence (DNA): TGTGCCAGCAGTCCGACCGTATTCTATCAGCCCCAGCATTTT. The chain joins TRBV12-3 or TRBV12-4 to TRBJ1-5; D not certain. This CDR3 contains 14 residues. Trimming cost V 5 bases and J 5 bases, with 13 bases left between them.